This entry describes one T cell receptor beta chain. This clonotype was picked up a small number of times. This clone's antigen is unknown. No qualities accompany the bases; no much larger clone lies one base away. Donors were a few dozen systemically healthy Caucasian individuals from Russia aged 6 to 90 years. About 9.6 milliliters of peripheral blood were collected from each donor into EDTA-treated Vacutainer tubes. Ficoll-Paque density-gradient centrifugation was used to isolate PBMCs, with at least 7 million per sample. Total RNA, at least 6 micrograms per sample, was extracted from PBMCs with Trizol reagent. For every donor, flow cytometry on a PBMC aliquot measured the percentage of naive CD45RAhigh/CD27high T cells. Library generation was performed with 5' RACE. Sequencing took place on an Illumina HiSeq 2500. The second PCR ran for about 6 to 12 cycles and used a J-beta primer mix along with a sample-barcoded 5' primer. A template-switch 5' adaptor carrying 12 random nucleotides introduced a unique molecular identifier onto each TCR beta cDNA molecule. At least 2.5 million CDR3-containing paired-end reads were obtained from each sample. The Mint cDNA synthesis kit, primed by a TRBC-specific oligonucleotide, was used to synthesize first-strand cDNA from all RNA. All cDNA was treated with uracil-DNA glycosylase and then went through a first 18-cycle PCR with the universal primers M1SS and BC2_uni_R. Turning to the authors' computational methods: Each sample was normalized by randomly selecting 1 million high-quality reads, each carrying a distinct molecular identifier. Instead of being binned into consensus sequences, reads that shared molecular identifiers were thrown out. MiTCR, set to a Q25 quality threshold and the strictest error-elimination algorithm, was used for CDR3 identification, clonotype clustering and error correction. A nonparametric unseen species model with Euler transformation was used to estimate a lower bound on total TCR beta diversity. Using fastp at Q25 and MiXCR, TCRdb reprocessed the public reads and kept productive beta chains. CDR3 protein sequences are deduplicated, and each keeps its most common genes and DNA. The V and J calls and clone size are TCRdb's, not the authors'. This sample lists approximately 820,000 distinct CDR3 sequences; roughly 44% were detected once. Jointly, the top ten make up approximately 19% of the sample.

These data originate in a study of blood T cells in healthy people across ages (dated by TCRdb to the mid-2010s). About the study as a whole: In model experiments, roughly one uniquely barcoded TCR beta cDNA molecule per two T cells was captured by template switching. The study measured age-related changes in TCR beta repertoire diversity using deep sequencing normalized with unique cDNA molecular identifiers. Donors were grouped into four age groups: young (average approximately 15 years), middle-aged (roughly 38), aged (62) and long-lived (just over 80). To avoid experimental bias, donors of different ages were randomly spread across the sequencing lanes. For two donors (one aged 18 to 29 and one aged 80 or older), the study analyzed two additional independent replicas of 1 million unique cDNA reads from the same blood draw.

Spanning cysteine to phenylalanine, the CDR3 consists of 16 amino acids. The CDR3 DNA has 48 bases and is translated from base 1. The junction shows trimming of 4 bases on V and 3 bases on J, and the gene matches do not reach 12 bases of it. CDR1 and CDR2 are drawn from the germline V gene: SGHDN, FVKESK. The study at large found these results: The CMV infection status of donors was not known, potentially confounding age-related changes in expanded clonotypes. Conclusive comparison of naive and antigen-experienced compartments was prevented by the profiling of bulk unsorted PBMCs. As age increased, observed TCR beta diversity per million T cells dropped in a roughly linear way, and a significant reduction was already evident by age about 36. The long-lived group showed more naive CD4+ T cells, fewer expanded clones and increased TCR diversity than the aged group, suggesting age selection. Estimates of total diversity based on one million sequenced T cells were considered lower bounds and underestimates. A strong correlation was found between observed TCR beta diversity and the percentage of naive T cells measured by flow cytometry.

This chain joins TRBV14 to TRBJ2-7; 7 nucleotides in the junction match TRBD1. The sequenced material came from blood. The clonotype originates from a man aged 60-69 years in good health. Read as DNA, the sequence is TGTGCCAGCAGCCCGCGGACAGGCCGGGTCGGCTACGAGCAGTACTTC. It translates to CASSPRTGRVGYEQYF.